The rows below give T cell receptor beta chains drawn from one sample of a study of blood T cell repertoires in COVID-19. Sequencing used immunoSEQ multiplex PCR; TCRdb keeps in-frame clones, though not all of them. In the table there are 160,000 or so clones, roughly 84% of which are singletons. The sequencing input was PBMCs or T cells enriched from blood (not recorded which). Source of these receptors: a man aged 60 to 69 who had recovered from COVID-19. CDR3s include the opening cysteine and the closing phenylalanine or tryptophan. A D gene is named only where the DNA matches it firmly. A clone size is listed for some rows: how often the clone was seen (once, few, many), or a class if it is expanded.

size: once; V: TRBV7-2; D: TRBD2; J: TRBJ2-3; DNA: TGTGCCAGCAGCAGAACCGGACTAGCACTGAGCACAGATACGCAGTATTTT; CDR3: CASSRTGLALSTDTQYF
size: NA; V: TRBV2; D: NA; J: TRBJ1-2; DNA: TGTGCCAGCAGTGTCCAGTCCTATGGCTACACCTTC; CDR3: CASSVQSYGYTF
size: NA; V: TRBV5-1; D: TRBD1; J: TRBJ1-6; DNA: TGCGCCAGCAGCTCCGGAACGGGACAGTTAGGTTCACCCCTCCACTTT; CDR3: CASSSGTGQLGSPLHF
size: few; V: TRBV3-1/TRBV3-2; D: NA; J: TRBJ1-2; DNA: TGTGCCAGCAGCCAAGCAGCGTCGGGGTTAGGCAACTATGGCTACACCTTC; CDR3: CASSQAASGLGNYGYTF
size: NA; V: TRBV6-5; D: TRBD1; J: TRBJ2-2; DNA: TGTGCCAGCAGGGCCGGACAGGGGTACACCGGGGAGCTGTTTTTT; CDR3: CASRAGQGYTGELFF
size: few; V: TRBV5-1; D: TRBD1; J: TRBJ1-4; DNA: TGCGCCAGCAGCCTTATAGGGGGCGCCGGTGAAAAACTGTTTTTT; CDR3: CASSLIGGAGEKLFF
size: NA; V: TRBV30; D: TRBD1; J: TRBJ1-2; DNA: TGTGCCTGGAGCGGGACGGGACAGGGGAACTATGGCTACACCTTC; CDR3: CAWSGTGQGNYGYTF
size: NA; V: TRBV10-3; D: TRBD1; J: TRBJ2-7; DNA: TGTGCCATCAGTGAAAAGGACAGGGCCCACGAGCAGTACTTC; CDR3: CAISEKDRAHEQYF
size: NA; V: TRBV5-1; D: TRBD1; J: TRBJ1-1; DNA: TGCGCCAGCAGCTTCGGGGGGACAGGGAACACTGAAGCTTTCTTT; CDR3: CASSFGGTGNTEAFF
size: NA; V: TRBV27; D: NA; J: TRBJ2-7; DNA: TGTGCCAGCAGGAGCGGCCCCTACGAGCAGTACTTC; CDR3: CASRSGPYEQYF
size: NA; V: TRBV30; D: NA; J: TRBJ1-3; DNA: TGTGCCTGGAGCGGGGTAAGCTCTGGAAACACCATATATTTT; CDR3: CAWSGVSSGNTIYF
size: NA; V: TRBV10-3; D: TRBD2; J: TRBJ2-2; DNA: TGTGCCACGTTAGCGGGAGTTGAATCGGTCGGGGAGCTGTTTTTT; CDR3: CATLAGVESVGELFF
size: NA; V: TRBV5-1; D: NA; J: TRBJ2-3; DNA: TGCGCCAGCAGCTTACAAATGACAGCCTCCACAGATACGCAGTATTTT; CDR3: CASSLQMTASTDTQYF
size: NA; V: TRBV14; D: TRBD1; J: TRBJ1-1; DNA: TGTGCCAGCAGCCGAAGGACAGGGATGAACACTGAAGCTTTCTTT; CDR3: CASSRRTGMNTEAFF
size: NA; V: TRBV28; D: NA; J: TRBJ2-6; DNA: TGTGCCAGCAGTTTCACTTCTGGGGCCAACGTCCTGACTTTC; CDR3: CASSFTSGANVLTF
size: once; V: TRBV5-1; D: NA; J: TRBJ1-3; DNA: TGCGCCAGCAGCTTGGGGCGGACAGCCGTCGGGGGAAACACCATATATTTT; CDR3: CASSLGRTAVGGNTIYF
size: NA; V: TRBV15; D: TRBD1; J: TRBJ2-2; DNA: TGTGCCACCAGCAGAGTTACCAGGGGGCCCGGGGAGCTGTTTTTT; CDR3: CATSRVTRGPGELFF
size: NA; V: TRBV2; D: NA; J: TRBJ1-1; DNA: TGTGCCAGCAGTCGCGCGGGGTATCGGGCGAGGAACACTGAAGCTTTCTTT; CDR3: CASSRAGYRARNTEAFF
size: NA; V: TRBV28; D: NA; J: TRBJ2-1; DNA: TGTGCCAGCAGCCTAGAGTACAATGAGCAGTTCTTC; CDR3: CASSLEYNEQFF
size: NA; V: TRBV28; D: NA; J: TRBJ1-2; DNA: TGTGCCAGCGGTGTAACAGATTACTATGGCTACACCTTC; CDR3: CASGVTDYYGYTF
size: few; V: TRBV2; D: NA; J: TRBJ1-3; DNA: TGTGCCAGCAGTGAAACATTCTCCGGAAACACCATATATTTT; CDR3: CASSETFSGNTIYF
size: NA; V: TRBV5-5; D: NA; J: TRBJ1-6; DNA: TGTGCCAGCAGCTTGAAAGCGGACAGCTTTACTCTGAATTCACCCCTCCACTTT; CDR3: CASSLKADSFTLNSPLHF